The 21 T cell receptor beta chains presented below share a single source sample, sequenced in a study of CD8 T cells in ankylosing spondylitis. Overall study findings and caveats: A motif of eight highly homologous TCR beta variants was seen as apparently characteristic of ankylosing spondylitis blood.

These receptors' antigens are unknown. TCRdb called the 5' RACE reads again in MiXCR, with one record for every CDR3 protein. In the table there are 500,000 to 650,000 distinct CDR3 sequences, roughly 5.2% of which are singletons. Sequencing was done on a sample of blood, either unsorted or a sorted T cell fraction (not recorded which). The origin of the receptors is a male donor with ankylosing spondylitis.

This clonotype was seen at least ten times. V and J are TRBV7-2 and TRBJ2-1, with 9 positions matching TRBD2. V lost 1 base, J lost 12 bases, and 4 bases stayed unmatched. CDR3 length: 13 residues. Germline-derived CDR1 and CDR2 are SGHTA and FQGNSA. The CDR3 is CASSLGGRAGQFF. As DNA, the CDR3 is TGTGCCAGCAGCTTAGGCGGGAGGGCCGGGCAGTTCTTC.

This clonotype was seen more than once but under ten times. The chain joins TRBV20-1 to TRBJ2-3, with 13 bases fitting TRBD2. Germline CDR1 and CDR2: DFQATT and SNEGSKA (reference sequence). J was trimmed by 2 bases and V by 6 bases; bases with no gene match: 11. This CDR3 has 17 residues. The CDR3 DNA sequence: TGCAGTGCCGGGACTAGCGGGACAGTACTTCCCACAGATACGCAGTATTTT. Its translation: CSAGTSGTVLPTDTQYF.

The V call is TRBV2, the J call TRBJ2-1; unclear D gene. In germline, CDR1 is SNHLY, CDR2 FYNNEI. V lost 6 bases and J lost 5, with 8 bases in between. The CDR3 totals 12 residues. CDR3: CASREPNNEQFF. The CDR3 bases are TGTGCCAGCAGGGAGCCCAACAATGAGCAGTTCTTC. Full variable domain (rest looked up from reference TRBV2 and TRBJ2-1): EPEVTQTPSHQVTQMGQEVILRCVPISNHLYFYWYRQILGQKVEFLVSFYNNEISEKSEIFDDQFSVERPDGSNFTLKIRSTKLEDSAMYFCASREPNNEQFFGPGTRLTVL.

This clonotype was seen ten or more times. The J gene is TRBJ2-7, the V gene TRBV7-8, with D unclear. Trimming removed 5 bases at V and 2 bases at J, with 13 bases between. This CDR3 is built from 14 residues. Germline V gene data show CDR1 as SGHVS and CDR2 as FQNEAQ. DNA of the CDR3: TGTGCCAGCAGCACAGACACCATTACCTACGAGCAGTACTTC. Translated: CASSTDTITYEQYF.

This clonotype was seen ten or more times. This chain connects TRBV20-1 to TRBJ1-5; D not certain. Trimming cost V 3 bases and J 5 bases, with 11 bases left between them. The CDR3 is made up of 13 amino acids. Germline V gene lookup returns CDR1 DFQATT and CDR2 SNEGSKA (reference sequence). The CDR3, as DNA: TGCAGTGCTAGTACGACGACGGATCAGCCCCAGCATTTT. It codes for CSASTTTDQPQHF.

This clonotype came up many times. V is TRBV20-1 and J is TRBJ1-1; possible D gene TRBD1, 6 bases. Germline V CDR1 and CDR2: DFQATT, SNEGSKA (reference sequence). V lost 0 bases and J lost 6, with 14 bases in between. The CDR3 extends over 14 amino acids. Written as DNA, the CDR3 is TGCAGTGCTAGAGACGTCAGAGGGGGTTCTGAAGCTTTCTTT. This sequence encodes CSARDVRGGSEAFF.

This clonotype was seen at least ten times. This rearrangement joins TRBV20-1 to TRBJ2-5; TRBD2 is a possible D gene (6 bases). V dropped 6 bases and J dropped 2 bases, with 16 bases sitting between them. The CDR3 runs 14 residues. Per germline, CDR1 DFQATT and CDR2 SNEGSKA (reference sequence). CDR3 bases: TGCAGTGCCTCCTCCTGGGACTCACAAGAGACCCAGTACTTC. This encodes CSASSWDSQETQYF.

This clonotype was picked up many times. V gene TRBV5-5 combines with J gene TRBJ1-5; 7 bases line up with TRBD1. V was clipped by 3 bases and J by 5 bases; unmatched bases: 5. Germline V CDR1 and CDR2: SGHKS, YYEKEE (reference sequence). The CDR3 runs to 14 residues. The CDR3 nucleotides are TGTGCCAGCAGCTCGGGACAGTATTATCAGCCCCAGCATTTT. Its protein product is CASSSGQYYQPQHF.

This clonotype was counted ten times or more. This chain connects TRBV29-1 to TRBJ1-1, with D uncertain. The V end lost 7 bases, the J end lost 4 bases, and 16 bases lay between the germline ends. The germline V gene has CDR1 SQVTM and CDR2 ANQGSEA. CDR3 length: 13 amino acids. The CDR3 protein is CSALGSSATEAFF. The CDR3 DNA reads as TGCAGCGCCCTGGGGTCCTCGGCCACTGAAGCTTTCTTT.

This clonotype was counted at least ten times. This chain uses TRBV15 with TRBJ2-3; 7 positions match TRBD2. CDR3 size: 16 residues. Losses at the gene ends were 5 bases for V and 0 bases for J; bases not matched to a gene: 8. Germline-derived CDR1 and CDR2 are LNHNV and YYDKDF (reference sequence). In DNA form, the CDR3 reads TGTGCCACCAGCCCTTTAGGCGGGAGAAGCACAGATACGCAGTATTTT. This translates into CATSPLGGRSTDTQYF. The entire variable domain, with the rest obtained from reference TRBV15 and TRBJ2-3, is as follows: DAMVIQNPRYQVTQFGKPVTLSCSQTLNHNVMYWYQQKSSQAPKLLFHYYDKDFNNEADTPDNFQSRRPNTSFCFLDIRSPGLGDTAMYLCATSPLGGRSTDTQYFGPGTRLTVL.

This clonotype was observed many times. The chain is built from TRBV5-1 and TRBJ1-1, with TRBD1 as a possible D gene (5 bases). Trimming removed 4 bases from V and 1 base from J, with 8 bases in between. Germline values: CDR1 SGHRS, CDR2 YFSETQ. The CDR3 consists of 13 residues. The chain's CDR3 is CASSIGQNTEAFF. The CDR3 nucleotides read TGCGCCAGCAGCATTGGACAGAACACTGAAGCTTTCTTT. Using reference TRBV5-1 and TRBJ1-1 for the parts outside the CDR3, the full variable domain is KAGVTQTPRYLIKTRGQQVTLSCSPISGHRSVSWYQQTPGQGLQFLFEYFSETQRNKGNFPGRFSGRQFSNSRSEMNVSTLELGDSALYLCASSIGQNTEAFFGQGTRLTVV.

This clonotype came up many times. The genes are TRBV4-3 and TRBJ1-6, with D possibly TRBD1 on 6 matching bases. CDR1 is LGHNA and CDR2 is YSLEER in the germline V gene. The CDR3 is 16 residues long. Deletions cut 2 bases from V and 6 bases from J, with 14 bases between. The CDR3 reads CASSQLTGLINSPLHF. The CDR3 DNA reads as TGCGCCAGCAGCCAACTCACAGGGCTCATTAATTCACCCCTCCACTTT.

This clonotype was seen ten or more times. V and J are TRBV4-2 and TRBJ1-3; TRBD1 agrees at 8 bases. The CDR3 sequence is 14 residues long. Per germline, CDR1 LGHNA and CDR2 YNFKEQ. With 4 bases clipped from V and 4 bases from J, the junction kept 3 bases outside the gene matches. The chain's CDR3 is CASSRRTGGNTIYF. DNA of the CDR3: TGTGCCAGCAGCCGACGGACAGGGGGAAACACCATATATTTT.

This clonotype was picked up many times. The rearrangement uses TRBV3-1 and TRBJ2-2; 7 nucleotides align to TRBD2. CDR1 is LGHDT and CDR2 is YNNKEL in the germline V gene (reference sequence). Germline trimming cut 1 base from V and 6 bases from J; bases unmatched to any gene: 8. The CDR3 length is 16 residues. CDR3 in DNA: TGTGCCAGCAGCCAAGCCATCCTAGCGGAGTCCGGGGAGCTGTTTTTT. Protein product: CASSQAILAESGELFF.

This clonotype was seen many times. The rearrangement joins TRBV20-1 to TRBJ2-3; possibly TRBD1 for D (6 bases). Germline values: CDR1 DFQATT, CDR2 SNEGSKA (reference sequence). Trimming removed 0 bases at V and 4 bases at J, with 17 bases between. The CDR3 runs 16 residues. The DNA for the CDR3 is TGCAGTGCTAGAGATGGGAACAGGGCAATTGCAGATACGCAGTATTTT. Its translation is CSARDGNRAIADTQYF.

This clonotype came up a few times. This chain links TRBV18 with TRBJ2-1; 7 bases are shared with TRBD1. V lost 3 bases to trimming and J lost 0 bases; unmatched junction nucleotides: 5. Per the germline V gene, CDR1 is KGHSH and CDR2 is LQKENI. This CDR3 contains 16 residues. This CDR3 is CASSPMTGHSYNEQFF. In nucleotides, the CDR3 is TGTGCCAGCTCACCCATGACAGGGCACTCCTACAATGAGCAGTTCTTC.

This clonotype was seen repeatedly, ten times or more. This chain links TRBV20-1 with TRBJ1-1; D uncertain. The V end was cut by 1 base, the J end by 0 bases, with 6 bases between. From germline, CDR1 is DFQATT and CDR2 SNEGSKA (reference sequence). The CDR3 sequence is 13 residues long. CDR3 sequence: CSARGDLNTEAFF. CDR3 DNA sequence: TGCAGTGCTAGAGGGGATTTGAACACTGAAGCTTTCTTT.

This clonotype has a count of ten or more. The chain couples TRBV20-1 to TRBJ2-3; TRBD2 agrees at 7 bases. CDR1 DFQATT and CDR2 SNEGSKA come from the germline V gene (reference sequence). Trimming removed 3 bases from V and 2 bases from J; junction bases left unmatched: 5. CDR3 length: 14 residues. In DNA, the CDR3 is TGCAGTGCTAGCAGGGACTACTACACAGATACGCAGTATTTT. It yields the protein CSASRDYYTDTQYF.

This clonotype has ten or more counts. The chain uses TRBV7-2 and TRBJ1-6, with D hard to call. V was cut by 2 bases and J by 10 bases, with 15 bases left in between. The germline gives CDR1 SGHTA, CDR2 FQGNSA. The CDR3 extends over 15 amino acids. The CDR3 coding sequence is TGTGCCAGCAGCTTACGTTGGGGAACCGACTCACCCCTCCACTTT. Amino acids: CASSLRWGTDSPLHF.

This clonotype was seen many times. The genes are TRBV10-3 and TRBJ1-6; D is uncertain. Deletions cut 2 bases from V and 10 bases from J, with 12 bases between. Germline CDR1 is ENHRY and CDR2 is SYGVKD. This CDR3 spans 14 amino acids. CDR3 region: CAISEPRTSSPLHF. CDR3 nucleotides: TGTGCCATCAGTGAGCCAAGAACGAGCTCACCCCTCCACTTT.

This clonotype has only a few counts. This rearrangement joins TRBV4-2 to TRBJ2-2; D is perhaps TRBD2 (6 bases). The germline V gene has CDR1 LGHNA and CDR2 YNFKEQ. Trimming removed 4 bases from V and 2 bases from J, with 11 bases in between. The CDR3 extends over 15 amino acids. The CDR3 is CASSPRDLNTGELFF. CDR3 in DNA: TGTGCCAGCAGCCCGCGGGACTTAAACACCGGGGAGCTGTTTTTT.